Sequencing of this T cell receptor (beta chain) was carried out in a study of blood T cell repertoires in COVID-19. Study in general: The United States, Italy and Spain provided the acute and convalescent COVID-19 samples. PBMCs, B-cell-depleted T cells, or T cells were the source of the cDNA or gDNA that made up the material.

This CDR3 comprises 15 residues. From germline, CDR1 is SGHAT and CDR2 FQDESV (reference sequence). Trimming removed 5 bases from V and 0 bases from J, with 12 bases in between. Sequencing was performed with immunoSEQ multiplex PCR; in TCRdb, only in-frame clones are kept and a portion is missing. The repertoire holds over 200,000 clones, with around 87% as singletons. The genes are TRBV11-1 and TRBJ2-3; D possibly corresponds to TRBD1 (6 bases). This TCR derives from a woman aged 25 to 39 who had recovered from COVID-19. The sample comprised peripheral blood. DNA of the CDR3: TGTGCCAGCAGCCAAATTACAGGGAGCACAGATACGCAGTATTTT. As protein: CASSQITGSTDTQYF. Using reference TRBV11-1 and TRBJ2-3 for the parts outside the CDR3, the full variable domain is EAEVAQSPRYKITEKSQAVAFWCDPISGHATLYWYRQILGQGPELLVQFQDESVVDDSQLPKDRFSAERLKGVDSTLKIQPAELGDSAMYLCASSQITGSTDTQYFGPGTRLTVL.